The source of this TCR beta chain is a study of T cell responses to AZD1222 COVID-19 vaccine. Whole-study findings and limits: Nearly half of the spike-specific TCRs reportedly recognize variant regions that carry no mutations. Baseline seropositives among AZD1222 recipients totaled only 5 or 6. An increase in Spike-specific TCR breadth and depth was observed after two AZD1222 doses. The span of vaccine-associated CD4 TCRs extended across spike, with dominance at 160-218 and 743-854.

Sequencing was performed with immunoSEQ multiplex PCR; in TCRdb, only in-frame clones are kept and a portion is missing. Here the sample spans about 180,000 clones, 80% to 90% being singletons. As for this clone: The antigen remains unidentified.

Germline V lookup: CDR1 GTSNPN, CDR2 SVGIG (reference sequence). CDR3 length: 13 residues. V was trimmed by 6 bases and J by 4 bases, leaving 12 bases between them. The chain is built from TRBV30 and TRBJ2-2; no definite D call. This TCR was recovered from an adult who received the AZD1222 COVID-19 vaccine. Sequenced material: peripheral blood, taken 28 days after the second AZD1222 dose. This CDR3 reads CACTRFGTGELFF. CDR3 DNA: TGTGCCTGTACCCGGTTTGGCACCGGGGAGCTGTTTTTT.